The source of this TCR beta chain is a study of beta chain features in type 1 diabetes. The CDR3 has 17 amino acids. CDR1 and CDR2 from the germline V gene are MGHRA and YSYEKL. With 0 bases removed from V and 5 bases from J, the gap between germline ends came to 17 bases. A remark on this clone: What it binds is unknown.

Overall study findings and caveats: cDNA-based sequencing might over-represent cells highly expressing TCR. Researchers report that Type 1 diabetes patients had moderately but significantly shorter TCRB CDR3s across all four CD4+ subsets.

The whole isolated RNA underwent reverse transcription, so sequencing captured expressed TCRB transcripts. Data came from immunoSEQ multiplex PCR; TCRdb stores just in-frame clones and leaves some out. Among 150,000 to 180,000 clones, about 9.4% were seen once, and the ten largest hold under 0.55%. The source of this sequence is a man aged 30 to 39 with type 1 diabetes. The sample was central memory CD4+ T cells from blood. The rearrangement uses TRBV4-1 and TRBJ2-1; D is perhaps TRBD1 (5 bases). CDR3: CASSQDAPETVNNEQFF. The DNA for the CDR3 is TGCGCCAGCAGCCAAGATGCCCCAGAGACAGTAAACAATGAGCAGTTCTTC.